The T cell receptor (beta chain) under discussion was sequenced for a study of T cells in Graves' hyperthyroidism and ophthalmopathy. Aged 18 to 65, the patients had hyperthyroidism that was newly diagnosed and had lasted under 2 months. Fresh peripheral blood, under 13 ml, yielded the PBMCs. It was RNA transcripts that yielded the amplified TCR beta CDR3 regions. The HTBI primer set was used in a first-round RT-PCR of the TCR CDR3. TCRdb redid the calling of the multiplex PCR reads with MiXCR, one entry per CDR3 protein. The table records around 420,000 distinct CDR3 sequences, 15% to 18% of them present only once. This clonotype has a handful of counts. The CDR3 totals 17 residues. CDR1 and CDR2 from the germline V gene are SQVTM and ANQGSEA. V lost 3 bases and J lost 2; bases outside the gene matches: 7.

The TCR was taken from a woman aged 18 to 35 with Graves' hyperthyroidism. Sequenced material: blood. This rearrangement joins TRBV29-1 to TRBJ2-2, with 12 bases that match TRBD2. The CDR3 here is CSVEGSGLAGNTGELFF. CDR3 DNA: TGCAGCGTTGAGGGGTCAGGACTAGCGGGAAACACCGGGGAGCTGTTTTTT.